The clone carrying this T cell receptor (beta chain) has just a few counts. The CDR3 runs to 15 residues. Germline lookup yields CDR1 DFQATT and CDR2 SNEGSKA (reference sequence). V was clipped by 5 bases and J by 0 bases, with 14 bases between them. This specimen belongs to a study of T cells in Graves' hyperthyroidism and ophthalmopathy. Study-level information: Peripheral blood sampling occurred at initial diagnosis, before any treatment.

RNA transcripts served as the template for amplifying TCR beta CDR3 regions. A set of HTBI primers served as the primers for a first-round RT-PCR of the TCR CDR3. TCRdb passed the multiplex PCR reads through MiXCR, listing each CDR3 protein once. The profile shows 450,000 to 650,000 distinct CDR3 sequences, 12% to 15% of them singletons. This receptor was taken from a woman aged 18-30 years with Graves' ophthalmopathy. The source material was blood. The J gene is TRBJ2-1, the V gene TRBV20-1; D remains ambiguous. The CDR3 sequence is CSAAPHSSSYNEQFF. As DNA, the CDR3 is TGCAGTGCTGCCCCACACTCCAGCTCCTACAATGAGCAGTTCTTC.